This TCR beta chain stems from a study of shared clonotypes between healthy human individuals. Using immunoSEQ multiplex PCR, the repertoire was profiled, and TCRdb retains in-frame clones only, with some absent. The sample includes around 990,000 clones, approximately 80% seen only once; the top ten take 0.89%. The CDR3 is 18 amino acids. The germline V and J ends were trimmed by 4 bases and 5 bases, with 28 bases remaining between them. In germline, CDR1 is SGDLS, CDR2 YYNGEE. The specimen was memory CD4+ T cells from PBMCs. Subset reported: CD45RA-negative fraction. The sequence was collected from a man younger than 35 in good health. Some clones in this sample may be carry-over from other donors' samples. The chain combines TRBV9 with TRBJ2-7; possible D gene TRBD2, 6 bases. The CDR3 DNA sequence: TGTGCCAGCAGCCCCCGGGGGAGCGCATCCCCCGATCCGAACGAGCAGTACTTC. Translated: CASSPRGSASPDPNEQYF.